A single sample gave rise to the 6 T cell receptor beta chains below, sequenced in a study of lymphopenia after photon versus proton radiotherapy. Method: immunoSEQ multiplex PCR; TCRdb's copy keeps in-frame clones and lacks some. The sample holds tens of thousands of clones, about 90% seen once. Sequenced material: peripheral blood, taken from a patient treated with proton-based radiotherapy. The source is an older woman with pancreatic cancer. Some clones in this sample may be carry-over from other donors' samples.

This clone was observed a few times. V is TRBV14 and J is TRBJ2-1; D is undetermined. In germline, CDR1 is SGHDN, CDR2 FVKESK. Trimming left V 2 bases short and J 12 bases short, with 17 bases between. This CDR3 has 14 amino acids. The CDR3 spells CASSQFSTGSWQFF. The DNA for the CDR3 is TGTGCCAGCAGCCAATTTTCGACTGGATCGTGGCAGTTCTTC. The full variable domain, its missing parts supplied by reference TRBV14 and TRBJ2-1, is EAGVTQFPSHSVIEKGQTVTLRCDPISGHDNLYWYRRVMGKEIKFLLHFVKESKQDESGMPNNRFLAERTGGTYSTLKVQPAELEDSGVYFCASSQFSTGSWQFFGPGTRLTVL.

This sequence joins TRBV7-2 and TRBJ2-7, with 13 bases identical to TRBD2. Germline assignment: CDR1 SGHTA and CDR2 FQGNSA. The V gene end was trimmed by 5 bases and the J gene end by 1 base; junction bases not matched to a gene: 5. There are 16 residues in the CDR3. This CDR3 reads CASSLGGLAGSYEQYF. The CDR3 DNA sequence: TGTGCCAGCAGCCTGGGGGGACTAGCGGGATCCTACGAGCAGTACTTC. Filled out from reference TRBV7-2 and TRBJ2-7, the complete variable domain reads GAGVSQSPSNKVTEKGKDVELRCDPISGHTALYWYRQSLGQGLEFLIYFQGNSAPDKSGLPSDRFSAERTGGSVSTLTIQRTQQEDSAVYLCASSLGGLAGSYEQYFGPGTRLTVT.

This chain links TRBV28 with TRBJ1-1, with TRBD1 as a possible D gene (5 bases). CDR3 length equals 14 residues. Between the trimmed V and J ends, which lost 2 bases and 1 base, there was a span of 8 bases. Germline V gene sequence: CDR1 MDHEN, CDR2 SYDVKM. The CDR3 nucleotides read TGTGCCAGCAGTTTAGGGGGGGGGAACACTGAAGCTTTCTTT. This gives the protein CASSLGGGNTEAFF.

The chain is built from TRBV5-1 and TRBJ2-7; possibly TRBD1 for D (6 bases). Trimming shortened V by 4 bases and J by 4 bases, and 15 bases separated the two germline ends. The CDR3 covers 14 residues. The V gene's germline CDR1 is SGHRS and CDR2 YFSETQ. CDR3 loop: CASSPDGTTYEQYF. DNA of the CDR3: TGCGCCAGCAGCCCAGACGGGACAACGTACGAGCAGTACTTC.

This clone was seen more than once but under ten times. The chain has TRBV30 and TRBJ1-1; the match to TRBD1 covers 7 bases. V trimming: 4 bases; J trimming: 5 bases; junction bases outside the gene matches: 10. The CDR3 extends over 14 amino acids. Germline loops: CDR1 GTSNPN, CDR2 SVGIG (reference sequence). The CDR3 coding sequence is TGTGCCTGGACCACAGGGGCCGAGAGGACTGAAGCTTTCTTT. Translated, it gives CAWTTGAERTEAFF. Complete variable domain (other parts from reference TRBV30 and TRBJ1-1): SQTIHQWPATLVQPVGSPLSLECTVEGTSNPNLYWYRQAAGRGLQLLFYSVGIGQISSEVPQNLSASRPQDRQFILSSKKLLLSDSGFYLCAWTTGAERTEAFFGQGTRLTVV.

The J gene is TRBJ2-3, the V gene TRBV9; D is perhaps TRBD1 (6 bases). With 4 bases removed from V and 5 bases from J, the gap between germline ends came to 23 bases. This CDR3 spans 17 amino acids. Looked up from germline, CDR1 is SGDLS and CDR2 is YYNGEE. The CDR3 sequence is CASSIDFRDKDEDTQYF. The CDR3 region has the DNA TGTGCCAGCAGCATTGACTTCCGGGACAAGGACGAAGATACGCAGTATTTT.